These 23 T cell receptor beta chains share one sample of origin, sequenced in a study of blood T cell repertoires in COVID-19. Only in-frame clones appear in the TCRdb table, and some are missing; sequencing was by immunoSEQ multiplex PCR. The data hold roughly 230,000 clones, with approximately 84% observed a single time. The material sequenced was PBMCs or T cells enriched from blood (not recorded which). The source of these receptors is a woman in her forties or fifties who had been exposed to COVID-19.

The chain combines TRBV7-2 with TRBJ1-1, with 9 bases identical to TRBD1. The CDR3 consists of 14 residues. Trimming removed 1 base from V and 8 bases from J; junction bases left unmatched: 5. CDR1 SGHTA and CDR2 FQGNSA come from the germline V gene. The CDR3, as DNA: TGTGCCAGCAGCTTAGACAGGGGGCGTTACGAAGCTTTCTTT. It is translated as CASSLDRGRYEAFF.

The chain uses TRBV10-3 and TRBJ2-7; the D gene is possibly TRBD1 (6 bases). CDR1 is ENHRY, CDR2 SYGVKD, per germline. The CDR3 contains 13 residues. The ends were cut back, 10 bases at V and 5 bases at J, with 18 bases in the middle. The DNA of the CDR3 is TGTGCCACCCGACAGATCGCAGGGGACGAGCAGTACTTC. It yields the protein CATRQIAGDEQYF.

CDR3 DNA sequence: TGCGCCAGCAGCTTGGCCAGGGGCGAGGTGAACACTGAAGCTTTCTTT. Its translation is CASSLARGEVNTEAFF. The chain recombines TRBV5-1 with TRBJ1-1; D is possibly TRBD1 (6 bases). The CDR3 is 16 residues long. V lost 0 bases and J 0 bases, leaving 12 bases between the germline ends. The germline V gene encodes CDR1 SGHRS and CDR2 YFSETQ.

The chain joins TRBV20-1 to TRBJ2-2; the D gene is possibly TRBD1 (5 bases). V was clipped by 3 bases and J by 7 bases, with 12 bases between them. This CDR3 region has 13 residues. CDR1 is DFQATT, CDR2 SNEGSKA, per germline (reference sequence). CDR3 DNA sequence: TGCAGTGCTAGTTCCAGGGTCGGCGGGGAGCTGTTTTTT. It translates to CSASSRVGGELFF.

The V call is TRBV7-3, the J call TRBJ1-1; D is possibly TRBD1 (5 bases). The CDR3 is 13 residues long. V gave up 5 bases and J gave up 1 base, with 8 bases separating them. CDR1 SGHTA and CDR2 FQGTGA come from the germline V gene. In DNA form, the CDR3 reads TGTGCCAGCAGCCACGGACAGAACACTGAAGCTTTCTTT. Translating it yields CASSHGQNTEAFF. Full variable domain (remainder filled in from reference TRBV7-3 and TRBJ1-1): GAGVSQTPSNKVTEKGKYVELRCDPISGHTALYWYRQSLGQGPEFLIYFQGTGAADDSGLPNDRFFAVRPEGSVSTLKIQRTERGDSAVYLCASSHGQNTEAFFGQGTRLTVV.

The V call is TRBV7-9, the J call TRBJ1-1; TRBD1 aligns across 8 bases. CDR3 size: 14 residues. The germline gives CDR1 SEHNR, CDR2 FQNEAQ (reference sequence). Germline trimming cut 8 bases from V and 4 bases from J; bases unmatched to any gene: 9. The CDR3 protein is CASDPDRGLTEAFF. CDR3 nucleotides: TGTGCCAGCGACCCCGACAGGGGTCTCACTGAAGCTTTCTTT. The full variable domain, its missing parts supplied by reference TRBV7-9 and TRBJ1-1, is DTGVSQNPRHKITKRGQNVTFRCDPISEHNRLYWYRQTLGQGPEFLTYFQNEAQLEKSRLLSDRFSAERPKGSFSTLEIQRTEQGDSAMYLCASDPDRGLTEAFFGQGTRLTVV.

V is TRBV10-2 and J is TRBJ1-2, with 7 bases aligning to TRBD1. The germline V gene encodes CDR1 WSHSY and CDR2 SAAADI. This CDR3 region has 14 residues. V was pared by 6 bases and J by 5 bases, with 9 bases of the junction left unmatched. CDR3: CASRSGQLPYGYTF. CDR3 sequence (DNA): TGCGCCAGCAGATCGGGACAGCTCCCATATGGCTACACCTTC.

This clone was found a few times. The genes are TRBV2 and TRBJ1-5; unclear D gene. Germline V gene sequence: CDR1 SNHLY, CDR2 FYNNEI. The CDR3 extends over 12 amino acids. V gave up 7 bases and J gave up 7 bases, with 11 bases separating them. The CDR3 DNA sequence: TGTGCCAGCATGCGGGAGGGCCAGCCCCAGCATTTT. It encodes CASMREGQPQHF.

This chain links TRBV6-5 with TRBJ2-7; TRBD1 matches 9 bases. CDR1 and CDR2 from the germline V gene are MNHEY and SVGAGI. This CDR3 is 14 amino acids long. With 0 bases clipped from V and 4 bases from J, the junction kept 1 base outside the gene matches. CDR3 sequence: CASSYSGTGYEQYF. Here the CDR3 DNA reads TGTGCCAGCAGTTACTCGGGGACAGGGTACGAGCAGTACTTC.

The chain carries TRBV5-1 and TRBJ1-1; no definite D call. Germline lookup yields CDR1 SGHRS and CDR2 YFSETQ. CDR3 length: 14 residues. V was cut by 0 bases and J by 5 bases, with 11 bases left in between. DNA of the CDR3: TGCGCCAGCAGCTTGGGAGGTACGGGGACTGAAGCTTTCTTT. This sequence encodes CASSLGGTGTEAFF.

This clone has just one count. The chain employs TRBV19 and TRBJ1-2, with 9 bases that match TRBD1. The CDR3 sequence is 14 residues long. Germline V gene sequence: CDR1 LNHDA, CDR2 SQIVND (reference sequence). V was clipped by 9 bases and J by 5 bases; unmatched bases: 10. The CDR3 is CASNPWTGEYGYTF. In DNA form, the CDR3 reads TGTGCCAGCAACCCTTGGACAGGGGAGTATGGCTACACCTTC.

The J gene is TRBJ1-4, the V gene TRBV24-1; perhaps TRBD1 as D (6 bases). The germline V gene encodes CDR1 KGHDR and CDR2 SFDVKD. V shed 0 bases and J shed 0 bases, with 10 bases lying between them. The CDR3 is made up of 17 amino acids. CDR3 in amino acids: CATSDLSQGSTNEKLFF. CDR3 DNA sequence: TGTGCCACCAGTGATTTGAGCCAGGGGTCAACTAATGAAAAACTGTTTTTT.

Here the CDR3 DNA reads TGTGCCAGCAGCCAATACCGGGACAGCGAAGATACGCAGTATTTT. This codes for CASSQYRDSEDTQYF. The rearrangement uses TRBV3-1 (or the pseudogene TRBV3-2) and TRBJ2-3; 7 bases fit TRBD1. The CDR3 totals 15 residues. V trimming: 2 bases; J trimming: 5 bases; junction bases outside the gene matches: 7. Germline CDR1 is LGHDT and CDR2 is YNNKEL (reference sequence).

V usage is TRBV13 and J usage is TRBJ2-7; possibly TRBD2 for D (6 bases). This CDR3 has 13 residues. V lost 3 bases to trimming and J lost 5 bases, with 11 bases between them. CDR1 is PRHDT, CDR2 FYEKMQ, per germline (reference sequence). In nucleotides, the CDR3 is TGTGCCAGCAGCTTCGGAGGGAGCGACGAGCAGTACTTC. Amino acids: CASSFGGSDEQYF.

This clone was detected ten times or more. V is TRBV19 and J is TRBJ2-3; D is perhaps TRBD2 (6 bases). Deletions cut 6 bases from V and 1 base from J, with 14 bases between. Germline CDR1 is LNHDA and CDR2 is SQIVND (reference sequence). The CDR3 consists of 15 residues. The CDR3 DNA reads TGTGCCAGTAGGGGGGGTCGCGCGGGCACAGATACGCAGTATTTT. The encoded protein is CASRGGRAGTDTQYF.

This rearrangement joins TRBV2 to TRBJ2-2, with 9 bases aligning to TRBD1. The germline gives CDR1 SNHLY, CDR2 FYNNEI. The CDR3 extends over 15 amino acids. V lost 6 bases and J lost 7; bases outside the gene matches: 9. The chain's CDR3 is CASRPPGQGVGELFF. The CDR3, as DNA: TGTGCCAGCAGACCCCCGGGACAGGGAGTCGGGGAGCTGTTTTTT. Using reference TRBV2 and TRBJ2-2 for the parts outside the CDR3, the full variable domain is EPEVTQTPSHQVTQMGQEVILRCVPISNHLYFYWYRQILGQKVEFLVSFYNNEISEKSEIFDDQFSVERPDGSNFTLKIRSTKLEDSAMYFCASRPPGQGVGELFFGEGSRLTVL.

The rearrangement uses TRBV5-1 and TRBJ1-1; D might be TRBD1 (6 bases). This CDR3 spans 16 amino acids. Deletions cut 3 bases from V and 4 bases from J, with 19 bases between. Germline assignment: CDR1 SGHRS and CDR2 YFSETQ. CDR3 nucleotide sequence: TGCGCCAGCAGCTCCCGGGCGGGGGGCGTGAGCACTGAAGCTTTCTTT. This encodes CASSSRAGGVSTEAFF.

V gene TRBV23-1 combines with J gene TRBJ2-3, with D possibly matching TRBD2 (5 bases). TRBV23-1 is sorted into the ORF group, with uncertain function. The CDR3 contains 13 residues. The V end was cut by 0 bases, the J end by 5 bases, with 6 bases between. Here the CDR3 reads CASSQSRGDTQYF. As DNA, the CDR3 is TGCGCCAGCAGTCAATCTCGGGGAGATACGCAGTATTTT.

V gene TRBV7-8 combines with J gene TRBJ2-7; 16 bases map to TRBD2. Losses at the gene ends were 0 bases for V and 3 bases for J; bases not matched to a gene: 2. Per the germline V gene, CDR1 is SGHVS and CDR2 is FQNEAQ. This CDR3 region has 17 residues. The CDR3 sequence is CASSLAGLAGGFYEQYF. In nucleotides, the CDR3 is TGTGCCAGCAGCTTAGCGGGACTAGCGGGGGGGTTCTACGAGCAGTACTTC.

V and J are TRBV5-1 and TRBJ2-1; D unclear. Trimming stripped 0 bases from V and 3 bases from J, with 10 bases between. Germline V gene sequence: CDR1 SGHRS, CDR2 YFSETQ. This CDR3 has 15 amino acids. In DNA form, the CDR3 reads TGCGCCAGCAGCTTGGCCGCCTCACACTACAATGAGCAGTTCTTC. Protein product: CASSLAASHYNEQFF. Based on the CDR3 plus reference TRBV5-1 and TRBJ2-1, the full variable domain is KAGVTQTPRYLIKTRGQQVTLSCSPISGHRSVSWYQQTPGQGLQFLFEYFSETQRNKGNFPGRFSGRQFSNSRSEMNVSTLELGDSALYLCASSLAASHYNEQFFGPGTRLTVL.

The chain employs TRBV9 and TRBJ2-1; TRBD1 matches at 7 bases. CDR3 length: 16 residues. V lost 3 bases to trimming and J lost 7 bases; unmatched junction nucleotides: 13. CDR1 is SGDLS, CDR2 YYNGEE, per germline. This CDR3 reads CASSARRQGRMNEQFF. The DNA of the CDR3 is TGTGCCAGCAGCGCACGACGACAGGGAAGGATGAATGAGCAGTTCTTC.

This clone showed up just once. The gene calls are TRBV28 and TRBJ1-1; the D gene is possibly TRBD1 (5 bases). Germline loops: CDR1 MDHEN, CDR2 SYDVKM. V dropped 2 bases and J dropped 0 bases, with 16 bases sitting between them. The CDR3 loop spans 17 amino acids. CDR3 DNA sequence: TGTGCCAGCAGTTTACCTAGGGGCAGCCCTATGAACACTGAAGCTTTCTTT. It is translated as CASSLPRGSPMNTEAFF.

V is TRBV10-3 and J is TRBJ2-1; 9 bases align to TRBD2. V trimming: 2 bases; J trimming: 0 bases; junction bases outside the gene matches: 2. Looked up from germline, CDR1 is ENHRY and CDR2 is SYGVKD. The CDR3 sequence is 16 residues long. In DNA form, the CDR3 reads TGTGCCATCAGTGAGCTAGCGGGGACCTCCTACAATGAGCAGTTCTTC. As protein: CAISELAGTSYNEQFF.